This T cell receptor beta chain was captured by sequencing in a study of T cells in localized non-small cell lung cancer. General study points: The highest T cell clonality was in uninvolved adjacent lung, above tumor.

Generated by immunoSEQ multiplex PCR, the TCRdb table keeps only in-frame clones and is missing some. The sample has about 20,000 clones; around nine tenths are singletons. By proportion, this clone is medium-sized. Its antigen is not known. The CDR3 extends over 11 amino acids. CDR1 is WNHNN and CDR2 is SYGVQD in the germline V gene (reference sequence). Between the trimmed V and J ends, which lost 3 bases and 8 bases, there was a span of 7 bases. This sequence joins TRBV10-1 and TRBJ1-2; no firm D call. This clonotype was sampled from a man between 40 and 69 years old with stage I lung adenocarcinoma. The sample in question was peripheral blood, obtained before any cancer treatment. CDR3 sequence: CASSDLTGYTF. CDR3 bases: TGCGCCAGCAGTGATCTAACGGGCTACACCTTC.